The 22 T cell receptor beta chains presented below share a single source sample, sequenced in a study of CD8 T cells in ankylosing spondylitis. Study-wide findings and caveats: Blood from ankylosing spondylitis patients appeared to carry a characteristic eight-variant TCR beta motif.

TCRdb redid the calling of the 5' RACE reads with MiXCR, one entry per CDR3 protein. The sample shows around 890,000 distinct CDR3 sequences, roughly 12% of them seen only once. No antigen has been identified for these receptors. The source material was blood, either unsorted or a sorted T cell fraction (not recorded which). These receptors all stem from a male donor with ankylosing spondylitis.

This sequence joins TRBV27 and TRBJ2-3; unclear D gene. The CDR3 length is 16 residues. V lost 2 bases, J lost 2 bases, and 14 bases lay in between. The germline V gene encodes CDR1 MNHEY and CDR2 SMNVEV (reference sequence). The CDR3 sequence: CASSLMAALVTDTQYF. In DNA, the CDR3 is TGTGCCAGCAGTTTAATGGCGGCCCTTGTCACAGATACGCAGTATTTT.

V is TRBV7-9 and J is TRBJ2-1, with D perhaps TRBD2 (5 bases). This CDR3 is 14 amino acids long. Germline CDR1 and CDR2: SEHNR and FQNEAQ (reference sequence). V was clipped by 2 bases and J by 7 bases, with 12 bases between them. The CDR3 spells CASSLMALANEQFF. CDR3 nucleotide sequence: TGTGCCAGCAGCTTAATGGCGTTAGCGAATGAGCAGTTCTTC.

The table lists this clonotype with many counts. The DNA of the CDR3 is TGCGCCAGCAGCTTTCGGGGGGGGTACAATGAGCAGTTCTTC. This translates into CASSFRGGYNEQFF. V and J are TRBV5-1 and TRBJ2-1, with 8 bases identical to TRBD2. Germline V gives CDR1 SGHRS, CDR2 YFSETQ. The V and J ends lost 2 bases and 4 bases, in that order; junction bases with no gene match: 2. This CDR3 is built from 14 residues.

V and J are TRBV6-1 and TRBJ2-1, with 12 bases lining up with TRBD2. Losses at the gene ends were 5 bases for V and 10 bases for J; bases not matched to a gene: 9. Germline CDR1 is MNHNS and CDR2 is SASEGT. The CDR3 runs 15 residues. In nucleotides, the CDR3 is TGTGCCAGCAGTCAACCGGGACTAGCGGGCCCCGAGCAGTTCTTC. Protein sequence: CASSQPGLAGPEQFF.

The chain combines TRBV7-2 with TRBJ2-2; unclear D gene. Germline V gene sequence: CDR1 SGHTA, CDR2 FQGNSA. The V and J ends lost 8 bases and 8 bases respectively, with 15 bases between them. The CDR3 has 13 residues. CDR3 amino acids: CASQWYGEGELFF. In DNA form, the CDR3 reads TGTGCCAGCCAATGGTACGGCGAGGGGGAGCTGTTTTTT.

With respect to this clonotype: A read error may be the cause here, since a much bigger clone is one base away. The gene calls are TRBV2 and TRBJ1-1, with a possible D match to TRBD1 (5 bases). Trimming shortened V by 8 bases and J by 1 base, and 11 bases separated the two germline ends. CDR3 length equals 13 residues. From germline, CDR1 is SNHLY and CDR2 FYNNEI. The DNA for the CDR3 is TGTGCCAGCGGTGTCGACAGGAACACTGAAGCTTTCTTT. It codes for CASGVDRNTEAFF.

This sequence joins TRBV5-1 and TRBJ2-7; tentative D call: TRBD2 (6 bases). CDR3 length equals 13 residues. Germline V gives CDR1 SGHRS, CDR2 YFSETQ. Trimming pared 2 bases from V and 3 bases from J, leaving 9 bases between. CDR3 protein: CASSFIGGYEQYF. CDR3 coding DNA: TGCGCCAGCAGCTTTATCGGGGGCTACGAGCAGTACTTC.

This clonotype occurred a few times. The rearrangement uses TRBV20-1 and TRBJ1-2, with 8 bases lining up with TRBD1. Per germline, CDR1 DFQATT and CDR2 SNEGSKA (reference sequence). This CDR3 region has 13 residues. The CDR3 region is CSDSGAGGGGYTF. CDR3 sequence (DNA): TGCAGCGATTCAGGTGCAGGGGGCGGAGGCTACACCTTC.

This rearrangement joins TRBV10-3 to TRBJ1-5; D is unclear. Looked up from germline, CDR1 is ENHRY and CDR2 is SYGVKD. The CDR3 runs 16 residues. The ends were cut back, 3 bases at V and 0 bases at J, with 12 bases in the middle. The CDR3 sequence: CAISEQATDSNQPQHF. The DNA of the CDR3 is TGTGCCATCAGTGAACAAGCGACCGATAGCAATCAGCCCCAGCATTTT.

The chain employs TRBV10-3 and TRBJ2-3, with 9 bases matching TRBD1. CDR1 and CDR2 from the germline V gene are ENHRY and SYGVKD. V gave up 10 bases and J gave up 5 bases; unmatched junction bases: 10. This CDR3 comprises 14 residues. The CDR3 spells CATGYGQGIDTQYF. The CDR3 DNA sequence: TGTGCCACTGGGTACGGACAGGGGATAGATACGCAGTATTTT.

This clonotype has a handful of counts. CDR3 nucleotides: TGTGCCAGCAGCCCAGGACAGAACAATCAGCCCCAGCATTTT. It yields the protein CASSPGQNNQPQHF. The rearrangement joins TRBV7-2 to TRBJ1-5; the D gene is possibly TRBD1 (6 bases). Germline V CDR1 and CDR2: SGHTA, FQGNSA. The CDR3 covers 14 residues. V gave up 5 bases and J gave up 3 bases, with 11 bases separating them. Filled out from reference TRBV7-2 and TRBJ1-5, the complete variable domain reads GAGVSQSPSNKVTEKGKDVELRCDPISGHTALYWYRQSLGQGLEFLIYFQGNSAPDKSGLPSDRFSAERTGGSVSTLTIQRTQQEDSAVYLCASSPGQNNQPQHFGDGTRLSIL.

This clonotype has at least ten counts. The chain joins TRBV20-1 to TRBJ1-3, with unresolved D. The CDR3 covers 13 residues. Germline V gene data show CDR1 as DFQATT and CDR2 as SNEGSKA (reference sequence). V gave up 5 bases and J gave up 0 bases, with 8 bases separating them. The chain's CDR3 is CSAGWPSGNTIYF. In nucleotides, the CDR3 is TGCAGTGCTGGCTGGCCCTCTGGAAACACCATATATTTT.

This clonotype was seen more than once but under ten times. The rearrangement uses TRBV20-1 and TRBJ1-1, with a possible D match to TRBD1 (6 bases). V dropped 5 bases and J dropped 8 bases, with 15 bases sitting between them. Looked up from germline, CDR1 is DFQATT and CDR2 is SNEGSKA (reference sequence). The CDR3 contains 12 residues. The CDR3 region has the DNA TGCAGTGCTGGTAGGGGGGCGCAAGAAGCTTTCTTT. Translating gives CSAGRGAQEAFF.

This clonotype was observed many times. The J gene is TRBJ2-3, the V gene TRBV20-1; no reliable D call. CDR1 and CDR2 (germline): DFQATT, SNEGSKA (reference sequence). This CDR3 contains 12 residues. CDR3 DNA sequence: TGCAGCGCTTCCGTCAGCACAGATACGCAGTATTTT. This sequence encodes CSASVSTDTQYF.

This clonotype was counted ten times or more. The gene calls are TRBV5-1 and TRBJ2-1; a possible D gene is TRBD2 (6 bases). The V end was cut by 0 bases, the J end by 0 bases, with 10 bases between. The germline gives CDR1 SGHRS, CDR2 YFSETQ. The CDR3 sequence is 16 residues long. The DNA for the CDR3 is TGCGCCAGCAGCTTGGGTGGTAGCGGCTCCTACAATGAGCAGTTCTTC. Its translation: CASSLGGSGSYNEQFF. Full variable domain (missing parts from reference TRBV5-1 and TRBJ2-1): KAGVTQTPRYLIKTRGQQVTLSCSPISGHRSVSWYQQTPGQGLQFLFEYFSETQRNKGNFPGRFSGRQFSNSRSEMNVSTLELGDSALYLCASSLGGSGSYNEQFFGPGTRLTVL.

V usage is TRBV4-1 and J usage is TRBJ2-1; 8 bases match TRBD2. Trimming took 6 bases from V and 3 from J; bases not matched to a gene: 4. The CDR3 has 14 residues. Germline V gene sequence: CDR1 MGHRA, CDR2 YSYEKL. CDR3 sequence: CASRSSGSYNEQFF. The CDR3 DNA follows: TGCGCCAGCAGATCCAGCGGGAGCTACAATGAGCAGTTCTTC.

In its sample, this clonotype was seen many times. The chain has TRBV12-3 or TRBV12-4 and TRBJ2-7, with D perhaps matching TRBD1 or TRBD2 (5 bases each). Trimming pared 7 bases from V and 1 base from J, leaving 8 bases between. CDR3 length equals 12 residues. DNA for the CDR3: TGTGCCAGCATGGGACGGTCCTACGAGCAGTACTTC. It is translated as CASMGRSYEQYF.

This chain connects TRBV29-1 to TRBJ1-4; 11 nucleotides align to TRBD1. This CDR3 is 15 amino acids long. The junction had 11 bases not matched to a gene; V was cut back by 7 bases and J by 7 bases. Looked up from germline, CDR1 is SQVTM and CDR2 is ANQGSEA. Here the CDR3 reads CSAAGTGGMVEKLFF. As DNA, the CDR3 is TGCAGCGCCGCGGGGACAGGGGGAATGGTTGAAAAACTGTTTTTT.

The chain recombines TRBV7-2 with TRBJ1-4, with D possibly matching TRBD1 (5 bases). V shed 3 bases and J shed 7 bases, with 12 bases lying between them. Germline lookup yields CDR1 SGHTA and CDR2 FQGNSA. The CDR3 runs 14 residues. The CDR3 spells CASSFLSGGEKLFF. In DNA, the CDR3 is TGTGCCAGCAGCTTCCTTAGCGGGGGTGAAAAACTGTTTTTT. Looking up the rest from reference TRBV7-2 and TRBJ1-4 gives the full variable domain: GAGVSQSPSNKVTEKGKDVELRCDPISGHTALYWYRQSLGQGLEFLIYFQGNSAPDKSGLPSDRFSAERTGGSVSTLTIQRTQQEDSAVYLCASSFLSGGEKLFFGSGTQLSVL.

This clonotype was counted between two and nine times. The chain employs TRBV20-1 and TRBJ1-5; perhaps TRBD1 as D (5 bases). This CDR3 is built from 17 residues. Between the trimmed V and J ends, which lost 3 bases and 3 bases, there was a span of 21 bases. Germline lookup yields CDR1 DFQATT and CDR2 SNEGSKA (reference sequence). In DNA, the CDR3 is TGCAGTGCTAGCCACACATGGGGGGGGAGGATCAATCAGCCCCAGCATTTT. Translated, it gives CSASHTWGGRINQPQHF.

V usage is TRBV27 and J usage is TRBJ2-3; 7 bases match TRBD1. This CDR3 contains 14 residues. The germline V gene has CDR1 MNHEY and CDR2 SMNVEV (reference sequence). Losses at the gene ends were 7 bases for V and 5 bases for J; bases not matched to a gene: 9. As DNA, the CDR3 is TGTGCCAGCAACCGCCGGACAGGTGGAGATACGCAGTATTTT. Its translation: CASNRRTGGDTQYF.

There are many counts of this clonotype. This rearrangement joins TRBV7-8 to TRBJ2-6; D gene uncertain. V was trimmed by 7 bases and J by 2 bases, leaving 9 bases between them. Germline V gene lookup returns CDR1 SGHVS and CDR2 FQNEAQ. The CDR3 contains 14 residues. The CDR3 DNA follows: TGTGCCAGCACTACTAATACTGGGGCCAACGTCCTGACTTTC. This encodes CASTTNTGANVLTF.